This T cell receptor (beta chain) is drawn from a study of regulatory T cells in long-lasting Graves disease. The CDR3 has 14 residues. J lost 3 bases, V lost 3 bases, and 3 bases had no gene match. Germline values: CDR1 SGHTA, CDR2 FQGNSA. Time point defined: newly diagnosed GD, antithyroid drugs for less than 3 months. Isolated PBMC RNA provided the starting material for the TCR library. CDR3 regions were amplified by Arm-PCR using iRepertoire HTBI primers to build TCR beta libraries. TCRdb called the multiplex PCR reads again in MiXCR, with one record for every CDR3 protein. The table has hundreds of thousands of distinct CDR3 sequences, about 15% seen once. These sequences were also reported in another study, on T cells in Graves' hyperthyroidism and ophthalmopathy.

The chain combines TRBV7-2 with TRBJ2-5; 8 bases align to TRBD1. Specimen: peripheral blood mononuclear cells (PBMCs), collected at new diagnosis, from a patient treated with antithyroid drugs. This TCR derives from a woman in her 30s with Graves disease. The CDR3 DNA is TGTGCCAGCAGCTTTCAGGGGGCGGAAGAGACCCAGTACTTC. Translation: CASSFQGAEETQYF.